This T cell receptor (beta chain) was identified in a study of glioma-infiltrating T cells. General study findings and limits: A blood CDR3 motif signature was depleted in highly divergent patients. Non-neoplastic patients had below-expected tissue-blood divergence, while all gliomas exceeded expectation.

The CDR3 has 12 amino acids. Germline CDR1 MNHEY, CDR2 SVGAGI. The iRepertoire nested amplicon-rescue multiplex PCR amplified TCR alpha and beta CDR3s from RNA. Each CDR3 protein gets one entry after TCRdb re-called the multiplex PCR reads with MiXCR. The data show 400,000 or so distinct CDR3 sequences, 35% to 45% seen once. Comments on this clonotype: The antigen remains undetermined. Compared with germline, one end of the junction differs, possibly owing to a read error.

The TCR sequence derives from a human donor with low-grade glioma or glioblastoma, undergoing nonglioma brain surgery, or in good health (not recorded which). V is TRBV6-5 and J is TRBJ2-1; no clear D. Source material: glioma tissue, nonneoplastic brain tissue, or PBMCs (not recorded which). CDR3: CATSDPLDEQFF. CDR3 nucleotides: TGTGCCACCAGTGACCCCTTAGATGAGCAGTTCTTC.